This T cell receptor (beta chain) originates from a study of cytomegalovirus exposure and HLA in healthy donors. General study points: In a later analysis, most CMV-associated TCR beta chains appeared HLA-restricted. Analyzed later, association rates of TCRs varied across HLA loci, with DRB1 most and HLA-C fewest. As was reported, the classifier diagnosed cytomegalovirus status with high specificity and sensitivity.

With respect to this clone: Antigen: not known.

In the PCR, 60 Vbeta and 13 Jbeta primers were used. The protocol was immunoSEQ multiplex PCR, while the TCRdb copy is restricted to in-frame clones and leaves out a portion. The sample holds around 130,000 clones; roughly 70% are singletons and the top ten take roughly 3.1%. The germline gives CDR1 MRHNA, CDR2 SNTAGT. There are 17 residues in the CDR3. V was pared by 3 bases and J by 0 bases, with 18 bases between. The study sampled nominally healthy donors, though unrecorded immune exposures were likely. The receptor was isolated from a man younger than 40 in good health and CMV-seronegative. Sequences were obtained from PBMCs. The V gene is TRBV6-4, the J gene TRBJ2-7; D is unresolved. CDR3 coding DNA: TGTGCCAGCAGTGATGTTCTTGAGGAATACATCTCCTACGAGCAGTACTTC. It is translated as CASSDVLEEYISYEQYF.